This T cell receptor (beta chain) was retrieved from a study of CD8 T cells in ankylosing spondylitis. Only a few counts were recorded for this clonotype. Antigen specificity is unknown. Trimming took 2 bases from V and 5 from J, leaving 9 bases between them. The CDR3 is 12 amino acids. Germline V CDR1 and CDR2: DFQATT, SNEGSKA (reference sequence). The authors made TCR beta libraries by quantitative 5'-RACE with molecular barcodes. TCRdb reprocessed the 5' RACE reads with MiXCR, giving one entry per CDR3 protein. The table includes around 770,000 distinct CDR3 sequences, about 11% detected once. Whole-study findings and limits: The authors reported significant enrichment of disease-linked clones in matched ankylosing spondylitis synovial fluid. Within ankylosing spondylitis blood, a TCR beta motif made up of several highly homologous variants appeared to be characteristic. Disease-linked clones bore a CD8+ phenotype and were relatively rare in peripheral blood.

The genes are TRBV20-1 and TRBJ2-5; D ambiguous. Sequencing was done on a sample of blood, either unsorted or a sorted T cell fraction (not recorded which). The receptor's source is a male donor with ankylosing spondylitis. This CDR3 is CSARSEGETQYF. CDR3 nucleotide sequence: TGCAGTGCTAGATCTGAAGGGGAGACCCAGTACTTC.